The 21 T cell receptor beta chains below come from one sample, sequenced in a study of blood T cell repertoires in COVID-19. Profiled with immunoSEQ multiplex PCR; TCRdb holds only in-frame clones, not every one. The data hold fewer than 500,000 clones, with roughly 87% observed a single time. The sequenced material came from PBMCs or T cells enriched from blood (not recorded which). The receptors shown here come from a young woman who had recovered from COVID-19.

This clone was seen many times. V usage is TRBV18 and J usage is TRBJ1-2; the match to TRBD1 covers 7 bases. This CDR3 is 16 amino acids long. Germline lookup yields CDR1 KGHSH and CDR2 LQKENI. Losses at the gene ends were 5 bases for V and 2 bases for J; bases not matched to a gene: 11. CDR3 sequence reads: CASSAGSTGDNYGYTF. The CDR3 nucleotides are TGTGCCAGCTCAGCAGGTTCCACAGGGGACAACTATGGCTACACCTTC. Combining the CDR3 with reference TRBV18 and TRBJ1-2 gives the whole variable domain NAGVMQNPRHLVRRRGQEARLRCSPMKGHSHVYWYRQLPEEGLKFMVYLQKENIIDESGMPKERFSAEFPKEGPSILRIQQVVRGDSAAYFCASSAGSTGDNYGYTFGSGTRLTVV.

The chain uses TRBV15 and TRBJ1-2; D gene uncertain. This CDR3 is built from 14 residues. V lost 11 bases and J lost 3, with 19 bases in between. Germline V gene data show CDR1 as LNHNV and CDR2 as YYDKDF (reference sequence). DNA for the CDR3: TGTGCCCGAATTGGGGAACTAGGAGACTATGGCTACACCTTC. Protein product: CARIGELGDYGYTF.

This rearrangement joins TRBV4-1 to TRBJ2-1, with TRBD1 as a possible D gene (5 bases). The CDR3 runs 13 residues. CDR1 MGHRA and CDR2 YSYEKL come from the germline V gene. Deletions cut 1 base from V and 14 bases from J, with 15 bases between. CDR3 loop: CASSQVPTASEFF. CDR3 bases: TGCGCCAGCAGCCAAGTACCGACAGCGTCCGAGTTCTTC.

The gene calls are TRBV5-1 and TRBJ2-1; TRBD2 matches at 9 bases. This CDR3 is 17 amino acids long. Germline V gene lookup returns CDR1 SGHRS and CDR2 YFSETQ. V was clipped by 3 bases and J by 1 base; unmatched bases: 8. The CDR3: CASSSGGGGLSYNEQFF. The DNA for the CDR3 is TGCGCCAGCAGCTCTGGCGGGGGGGGATTGTCCTACAATGAGCAGTTCTTC.

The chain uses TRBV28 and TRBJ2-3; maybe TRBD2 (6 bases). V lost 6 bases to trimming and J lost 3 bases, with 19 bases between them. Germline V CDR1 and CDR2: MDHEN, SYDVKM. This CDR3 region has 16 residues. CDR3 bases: TGTGCCAGCAGCCCTCTTCCGGGGGTGCTGACAGATACGCAGTATTTT. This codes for CASSPLPGVLTDTQYF. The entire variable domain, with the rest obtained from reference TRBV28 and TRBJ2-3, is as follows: DVKVTQSSRYLVKRTGEKVFLECVQDMDHENMFWYRQDPGLGLRLIYFSYDVKMKEKGDIPEGYSVSREKKERFSLILESASTNQTSMYLCASSPLPGVLTDTQYFGPGTRLTVL.

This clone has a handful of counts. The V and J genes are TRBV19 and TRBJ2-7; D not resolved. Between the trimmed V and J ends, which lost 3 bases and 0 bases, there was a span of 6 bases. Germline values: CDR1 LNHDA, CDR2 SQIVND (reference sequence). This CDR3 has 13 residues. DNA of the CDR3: TGTGCCAGTAGTATTGAGAGCTCCTACGAGCAGTACTTC. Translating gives CASSIESSYEQYF.

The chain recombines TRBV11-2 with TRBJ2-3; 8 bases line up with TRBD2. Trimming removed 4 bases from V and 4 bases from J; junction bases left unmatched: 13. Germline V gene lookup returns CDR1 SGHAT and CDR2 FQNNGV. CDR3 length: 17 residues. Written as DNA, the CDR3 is TGTGCCAGCAGCTCCTTAGCGGGGCGCACGGGAGCAGATACGCAGTATTTT. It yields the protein CASSSLAGRTGADTQYF. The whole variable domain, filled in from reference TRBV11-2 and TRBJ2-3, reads EAGVAQSPRYKIIEKRQSVAFWCNPISGHATLYWYQQILGQGPKLLIQFQNNGVVDDSQLPKDRFSAERLKGVDSTLKIQPAKLEDSAVYLCASSSLAGRTGADTQYFGPGTRLTVL.

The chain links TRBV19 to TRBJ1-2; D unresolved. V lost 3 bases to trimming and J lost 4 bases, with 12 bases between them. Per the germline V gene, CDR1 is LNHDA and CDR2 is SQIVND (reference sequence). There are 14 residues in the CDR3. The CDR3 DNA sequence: TGTGCCAGTAGTATGAACGGGGTCATCTATGGCTACACCTTC. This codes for CASSMNGVIYGYTF. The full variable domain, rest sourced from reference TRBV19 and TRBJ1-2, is DGGITQSPKYLFRKEGQNVTLSCEQNLNHDAMYWYRQDPGQGLRLIYYSQIVNDFQKGDIAEGYSVSREKKESFPLTVTSAQKNPTAFYLCASSMNGVIYGYTFGSGTRLTVV.

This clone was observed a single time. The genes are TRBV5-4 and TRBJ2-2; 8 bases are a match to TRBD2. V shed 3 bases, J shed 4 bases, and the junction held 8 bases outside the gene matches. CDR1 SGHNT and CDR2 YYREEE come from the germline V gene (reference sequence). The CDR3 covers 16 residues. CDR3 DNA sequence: TGTGCCAGCAGCTACAATGGACGGGGGGGCACCGGGGAGCTGTTTTTT. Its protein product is CASSYNGRGGTGELFF.

The CDR3 region is CATLRAGDTGELFF. CDR3 nucleotide sequence: TGTGCCACCCTACGGGCAGGGGACACCGGGGAGCTGTTTTTT. The chain carries TRBV28 and TRBJ2-2, with D possibly being TRBD1 (6 bases). Germline V CDR1 and CDR2: MDHEN, SYDVKM. Trimming removed 10 bases from V and 3 bases from J, with 15 bases in between. The CDR3 consists of 14 residues.

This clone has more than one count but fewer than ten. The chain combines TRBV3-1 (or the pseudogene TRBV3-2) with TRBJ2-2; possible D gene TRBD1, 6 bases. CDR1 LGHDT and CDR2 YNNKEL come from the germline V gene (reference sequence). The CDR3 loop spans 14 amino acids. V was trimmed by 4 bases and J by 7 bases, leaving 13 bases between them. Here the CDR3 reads CASSRGQSNGELFF. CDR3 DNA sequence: TGTGCCAGCAGCCGTGGACAGTCAAACGGGGAGCTGTTTTTT.

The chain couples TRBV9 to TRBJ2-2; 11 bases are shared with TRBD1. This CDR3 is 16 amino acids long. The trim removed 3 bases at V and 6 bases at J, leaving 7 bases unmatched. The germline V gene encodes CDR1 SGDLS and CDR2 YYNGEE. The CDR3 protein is CASSGPAGQGAGELFF. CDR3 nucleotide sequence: TGTGCCAGCAGCGGGCCCGCGGGACAGGGGGCCGGGGAGCTGTTTTTT.

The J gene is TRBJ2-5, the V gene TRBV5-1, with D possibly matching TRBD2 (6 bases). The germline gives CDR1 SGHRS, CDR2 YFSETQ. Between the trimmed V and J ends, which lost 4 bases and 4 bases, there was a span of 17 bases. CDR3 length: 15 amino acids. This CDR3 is CASSMGDQGGETQYF. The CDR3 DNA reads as TGCGCCAGCAGCATGGGAGACCAGGGAGGAGAGACCCAGTACTTC.

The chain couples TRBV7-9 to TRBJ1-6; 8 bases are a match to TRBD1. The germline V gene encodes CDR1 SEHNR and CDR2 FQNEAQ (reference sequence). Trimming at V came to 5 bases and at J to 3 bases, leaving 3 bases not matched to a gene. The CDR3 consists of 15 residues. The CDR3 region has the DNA TGTGCCAGCAGCCTAGGGACAGGCTATAATTCACCCCTCCACTTT. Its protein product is CASSLGTGYNSPLHF.

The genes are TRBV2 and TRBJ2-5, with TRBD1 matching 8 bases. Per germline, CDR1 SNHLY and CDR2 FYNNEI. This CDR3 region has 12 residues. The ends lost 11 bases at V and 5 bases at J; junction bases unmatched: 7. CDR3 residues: CAGQGHVETQYF. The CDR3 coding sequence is TGTGCCGGACAGGGTCACGTCGAGACCCAGTACTTC.

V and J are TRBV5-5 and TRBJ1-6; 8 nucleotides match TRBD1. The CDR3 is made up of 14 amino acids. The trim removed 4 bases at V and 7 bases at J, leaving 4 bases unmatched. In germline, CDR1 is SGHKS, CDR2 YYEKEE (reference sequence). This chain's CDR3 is CASSPTGENSPLHF. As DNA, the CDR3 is TGTGCCAGCAGCCCGACAGGGGAGAATTCACCCCTCCACTTT. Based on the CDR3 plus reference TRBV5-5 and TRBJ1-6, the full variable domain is DAGVTQSPTHLIKTRGQQVTLRCSPISGHKSVSWYQQVLGQGPQFIFQYYEKEERGRGNFPDRFSARQFPNYSSELNVNALLLGDSALYLCASSPTGENSPLHFGNGTRLTVT.

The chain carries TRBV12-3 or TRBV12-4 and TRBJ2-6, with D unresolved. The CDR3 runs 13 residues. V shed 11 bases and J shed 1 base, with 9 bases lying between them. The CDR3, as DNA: TGTGCCGGTTGGAGATCTGGGGCCAACGTCCTGACTTTC. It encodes CAGWRSGANVLTF.

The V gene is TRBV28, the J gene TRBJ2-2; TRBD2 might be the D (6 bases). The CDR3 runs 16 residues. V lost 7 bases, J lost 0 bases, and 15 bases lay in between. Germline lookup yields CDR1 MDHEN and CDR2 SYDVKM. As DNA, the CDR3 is TGTGCCAGCACTTTGGGAGGAGGGGCGAACACCGGGGAGCTGTTTTTT. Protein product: CASTLGGGANTGELFF. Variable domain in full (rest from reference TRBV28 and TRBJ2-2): DVKVTQSSRYLVKRTGEKVFLECVQDMDHENMFWYRQDPGLGLRLIYFSYDVKMKEKGDIPEGYSVSREKKERFSLILESASTNQTSMYLCASTLGGGANTGELFFGEGSRLTVL.

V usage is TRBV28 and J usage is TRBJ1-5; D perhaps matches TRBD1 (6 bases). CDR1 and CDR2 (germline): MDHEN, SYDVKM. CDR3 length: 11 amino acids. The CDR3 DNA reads TGTGTCACAGGGCGCAATCAGCCCCAGCATTTT. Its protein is CVTGRNQPQHF. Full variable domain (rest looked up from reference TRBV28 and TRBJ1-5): DVKVTQSSRYLVKRTGEKVFLECVQDMDHENMFWYRQDPGLGLRLIYFSYDVKMKEKGDIPEGYSVSREKKERFSLILESASTNQTSMYLCVTGRNQPQHFGDGTRLSIL.

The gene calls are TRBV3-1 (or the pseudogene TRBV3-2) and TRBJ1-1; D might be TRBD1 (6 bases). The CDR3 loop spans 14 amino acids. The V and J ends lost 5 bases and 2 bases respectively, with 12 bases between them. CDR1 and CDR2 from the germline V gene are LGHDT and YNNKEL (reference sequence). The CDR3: CASSDPTGNTEAFF. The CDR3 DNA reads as TGTGCCAGCAGCGACCCGACAGGAAACACTGAAGCTTTCTTT.

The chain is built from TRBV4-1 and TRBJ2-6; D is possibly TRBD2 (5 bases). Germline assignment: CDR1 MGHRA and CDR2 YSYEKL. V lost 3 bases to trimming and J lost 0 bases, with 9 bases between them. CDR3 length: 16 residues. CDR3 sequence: CASSQGSDSGANVLTF. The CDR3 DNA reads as TGCGCCAGCAGCCAGGGGAGCGACTCTGGGGCCAACGTCCTGACTTTC.